A selection of T cell receptor beta chains follows, all from one sample in a study of identical twins. TCRdb re-derived calls from the 5' RACE reads in MiXCR, one entry per CDR3 protein. Here the sample spans around 1.7 million distinct CDR3 sequences, under 35% being singletons. The source material was cord blood. These receptors were obtained from a newborn girl in good health. CDR3s include the opening cysteine and the closing phenylalanine or tryptophan. A D gene is named only where the DNA matches it firmly. The listing skips clone size in some rows; elsewhere it reads once, few, many or a size class.

clone_size d_call j_call v_call cdr3_nt cdr3_aa
. . TRBJ2-1 TRBV28 TGTGCCAGCAGTTTCATTAGGTCCATATACAATGAGCAGTTCTTC CASSFIRSIYNEQFF
. TRBD2 TRBJ2-1 TRBV5-1 TGCGCCAGCAGCTTGGCTAGCGGGAGGGCCCACAATGAGCAGTTCTTC CASSLASGRAHNEQFF
many . TRBJ2-7 TRBV10-3 TGTGCCATCAAAGTCCAGGATCTAAGCTCCTACGAGCAGTACTTC CAIKVQDLSSYEQYF
. TRBD2 TRBJ2-3 TRBV20-1 TGCAGGGCACTAGCGGGGGGCCCTAACACAGATACGCAGTATTTT CRALAGGPNTDTQYF
few . TRBJ2-7 TRBV20-1 TGCAGTGCTAGAGCCAGGGAACCCTACGAGCAGTACTTC CSARAREPYEQYF
. TRBD2 TRBJ2-7 TRBV2 TGTGCCAGCAGTGATTATCGGGAGGGCGAGCAGTACTTC CASSDYREGEQYF
. TRBD1 TRBJ2-5 TRBV27 TGTGCCAGCAGTTTAGGGGGACAGGGTTTTGAGCAGTACTTC CASSLGGQGFEQYF
. . TRBJ1-4 TRBV12-3/TRBV12-4 TGTGCCAGCAGTTTTCTGACAGGCGCTAATGAAAAACTGTTTTTT CASSFLTGANEKLFF
many TRBD2 TRBJ2-7 TRBV3-1 TGTGCCAGCAGCCCGAGGACTAGCAACTACGAGCAGTACTTC CASSPRTSNYEQYF
few . TRBJ2-4 TRBV4-1 TGCGCCAGCAGCCAAGTCGGGGCAATTGGCAAAAACATTCAGTACTTC CASSQVGAIGKNIQYF
few . TRBJ2-5 TRBV7-2 TGTGCCAGCAGCTTTAGCGGAAATCAAGAGACCCAGTACTTC CASSFSGNQETQYF
. TRBD1 TRBJ2-1 TRBV2 TGTGCCAGCAGGGGGGACAGGGTGTACAATGAGCAGTTCTTC CASRGDRVYNEQFF
. TRBD2 TRBJ2-7 TRBV10-3 TGTGCCATCAGTGAAGCGGGGCCCTACGAGCAGTACTTC CAISEAGPYEQYF
. . TRBJ1-2 TRBV7-9 TGTGCCAGCAGTCCTGTCTGGGGCTACACCTTC CASSPVWGYTF
. . TRBJ2-5 TRBV29-1 TGCAGCGTTAGGAGTAGAGGAACCCAAGAGACCCAGTACTTC CSVRSRGTQETQYF
. . TRBJ2-5 TRBV9 TGTGCCAGCAGCGTTGGGGGCCGTTCGGAGACCCAGTACTTC CASSVGGRSETQYF
. . TRBJ1-1 TRBV6-1 TGTGCCAGCAGTGCCTGGGGCAGGGGTATCACTGAAGCTTTCTTT CASSAWGRGITEAFF
. TRBD2 TRBJ2-1 TRBV19 TGTGCCAGTAGTCCCGGACTAGCGTACGAGGGGGAAAATGAGCAGTTCTTC CASSPGLAYEGENEQFF
. . TRBJ1-1 TRBV5-1 TGCGCCAGCAGCCCCCAAGAGAACACTGAAGCTTTCTTT CASSPQENTEAFF
. TRBD1 TRBJ2-3 TRBV14 TGTGCCAGCAGCCGCGGACAGGGGGCCCCCAGATCTACGCAGTATTTT CASSRGQGAPRSTQYF
. TRBD1 TRBJ1-6 TRBV20-1 TGCAGTGCTCCTCGGGACAGACCGGGGTCACCCCCCCACTTT CSAPRDRPGSPPHF
. . TRBJ1-5 TRBV18 TGTGCCAGCTCACCGAGCGGTTATAGCAATCAGCCCCAGCATTTT CASSPSGYSNQPQHF
. . TRBJ2-2 TRBV20-1 TGCAGTGCTAGAGATCGGGTAGCCGGGGCGAACACCGGGGAGCTGTTTTTT CSARDRVAGANTGELFF
few . TRBJ2-7 TRBV20-1 TGCAGTGCTAGAGGGTCAGTGGTGCATCCCTCCTACGAGCAGTACTTC CSARGSVVHPSYEQYF
once TRBD1 TRBJ1-5 TRBV20-1 TGCAGTGCTAGCCCGACAGGGAGAGGCGATCAGCCCCAGCATTTT CSASPTGRGDQPQHF
many TRBD2 TRBJ2-1 TRBV4-1 TGCGCCAGCAGCCGACTAGCGAGGTACAATGAGCAGTTCTTC CASSRLARYNEQFF
. . TRBJ1-6 TRBV5-1 TGCGCCAGCAGCTTGGCCTCGGCATCCTATAATTCACCCCTCCACTTT CASSLASASYNSPLHF